This entry features one T cell receptor (beta chain) sequence. The target antigen is unknown. The sample comes from a study of beta chain features in type 1 diabetes. Regarding the study as a whole: Small HLA sub-analyses could not settle whether HLA shapes TCRB rearrangement.

V was pared by 4 bases and J by 2 bases, with 15 bases of the junction left unmatched. This CDR3 spans 18 amino acids. CDR1 and CDR2 (germline): MDHEN, SYDVKM. TCRB transcripts that were expressed got sequenced, as all of the isolated RNA had been reverse transcribed. Clones were read by immunoSEQ multiplex PCR, and TCRdb kept only the in-frame ones, dropping some. The sample shows about 930,000 clones, about 17% of them seen only once. The material sequenced was naive CD4+ T cells from blood. This rearrangement joins TRBV28 to TRBJ1-1; 8 nucleotides line up with TRBD1. The sequence came from a woman aged 18-29 years in good health. The DNA for the CDR3 is TGTGCCAGCAGTTCCTGGACAGGGAGAGGCGGGATTAACACTGAAGCTTTCTTT. This codes for CASSSWTGRGGINTEAFF.